The 26 T cell receptor beta chains below come from one sample, sequenced in a study of early T cells in non-severe SARS-CoV-2 infection. TCRdb reprocessed the 5' RACE reads with MiXCR, giving one entry per CDR3 protein. This table holds tens of thousands of distinct CDR3 sequences, approximately 5.4% found once. The sequences come from whole blood, collected at baseline. These receptors originate from an adult who was a healthcare worker with PCR-confirmed SARS-CoV-2 infection or an uninfected control (not recorded which).

By share of the sample, this clonotype is medium-sized. The rearrangement uses TRBV11-2 and TRBJ2-1; no reliable D call. V was pared by 5 bases and J by 6 bases, with 8 bases between. The germline V gene encodes CDR1 SGHAT and CDR2 FQNNGV. The CDR3 runs 12 residues. In DNA form, the CDR3 reads TGTGCCAGCAGCCTAACCCGCAATGAGCAGTTCTTC. This gives the protein CASSLTRNEQFF.

This clonotype counts as medium-sized. The chain combines TRBV19 with TRBJ2-1; D remains ambiguous. The V end was cut by 1 base, the J end by 4 bases, with 5 bases between. Looked up from germline, CDR1 is LNHDA and CDR2 is SQIVND (reference sequence). The CDR3 length is 13 residues. The CDR3 is CASSIGGYNEQFF. In DNA, the CDR3 is TGTGCCAGTAGTATAGGGGGATACAATGAGCAGTTCTTC.

This clonotype was recorded many times. V usage is TRBV27 and J usage is TRBJ2-7, with D perhaps TRBD1 (6 bases). Per the germline V gene, CDR1 is MNHEY and CDR2 is SMNVEV (reference sequence). CDR3 length: 13 amino acids. Trimming shortened V by 4 bases and J by 5 bases, and 12 bases separated the two germline ends. The CDR3 here is CASSSSPGDEQYF. In nucleotides, the CDR3 is TGTGCCAGCAGTTCATCGCCAGGGGACGAGCAGTACTTC.

At least ten counts were recorded for this clonotype. This sequence joins TRBV12-3 or TRBV12-4 and TRBJ1-6, with D hard to call. V was pared by 5 bases and J by 3 bases, with 2 bases between. CDR3 length equals 12 residues. CDR3 amino acids: CASSGYNSPLHF. Written as DNA, the CDR3 is TGTGCCAGCAGTGGCTATAATTCACCCCTCCACTTT.

This clonotype was observed at least ten times. The rearrangement links TRBV5-6 to TRBJ1-2; TRBD1 matches 7 bases. The CDR3 extends over 17 amino acids. V lost 3 bases and J lost 0; bases outside the gene matches: 11. Germline-derived CDR1 and CDR2 are SGHDT and YYEEEE. CDR3 nucleotide sequence: TGTGCCAGCAGCTCCACCTTTACAGGGGACGCTAACTATGGCTACACCTTC. Amino acid sequence: CASSSTFTGDANYGYTF.

The table lists this clonotype with many counts. The chain links TRBV18 to TRBJ1-5, with 7 bases that match TRBD1. V lost 8 bases, J lost 0 bases, and 1 base stayed unmatched. This CDR3 is built from 13 residues. The V gene's germline CDR1 is KGHSH and CDR2 LQKENI. The CDR3 region is CASQGDSNQPQHF. The DNA of the CDR3 is TGTGCCAGCCAGGGGGATAGCAATCAGCCCCAGCATTTT.

In its sample, this clonotype was seen a few times. The chain carries TRBV4-3 and TRBJ1-4; D is possibly TRBD1 (5 bases). CDR3 length equals 16 residues. CDR1 and CDR2 (germline): LGHNA, YSLEER. The ends were cut back, 0 bases at V and 5 bases at J, with 13 bases in the middle. CDR3 protein: CASSQDWEGANEKLFF. The CDR3 bases are TGCGCCAGCAGCCAAGATTGGGAAGGGGCGAATGAAAAACTGTTTTTT.

The table lists this clonotype with a few counts. The chain uses TRBV10-3 and TRBJ2-5, with TRBD1 matching 9 bases. CDR1 ENHRY and CDR2 SYGVKD come from the germline V gene. Losses at the gene ends were 2 bases for V and 5 bases for J; bases not matched to a gene: 3. The length of the CDR3 is 14 residues. Here the CDR3 DNA reads TGTGCCATCAGTGAGAACAGGGGGCTGGAGACCCAGTACTTC. Translated: CAISENRGLETQYF.

This clonotype was counted ten times or more. This sequence joins TRBV7-3 and TRBJ1-1; D remains unclear. This CDR3 is 14 amino acids long. V gave up 2 bases and J gave up 4 bases, with 11 bases separating them. Germline V gene sequence: CDR1 SGHTA, CDR2 FQGTGA. Here the CDR3 DNA reads TGTGCCAGCAGCTTACGTCCTCGAGGCACTGAAGCTTTCTTT. Its protein is CASSLRPRGTEAFF.

This clonotype turned up a few times. The chain carries TRBV20-1 and TRBJ1-1, with D perhaps TRBD1 (5 bases). The V and J ends lost 3 bases and 5 bases respectively, with 10 bases between them. This CDR3 spans 12 amino acids. The germline CDR1 and CDR2 sequences are DFQATT and SNEGSKA (reference sequence). CDR3 bases: TGCAGTGCTAGTGTCAGGGTGACTGAAGCTTTCTTT. As protein: CSASVRVTEAFF.

This clonotype is deemed medium-sized. The gene calls are TRBV14 and TRBJ2-7, with D hard to call. The CDR3 covers 15 residues. Per the germline V gene, CDR1 is SGHDN and CDR2 is FVKESK. V was pared by 0 bases and J by 0 bases, with 9 bases between. The CDR3 protein is CASSQDWQFSYEQYF. CDR3 in DNA: TGTGCCAGCAGCCAAGATTGGCAGTTCTCCTACGAGCAGTACTTC.

By proportion, this clonotype is medium-sized. The rearrangement uses TRBV24-1 and TRBJ1-2; D gene uncertain. In germline, CDR1 is KGHDR, CDR2 SFDVKD. The CDR3 sequence is 12 residues long. V was clipped by 2 bases and J by 3 bases, with 3 bases between them. This CDR3 reads CATSDYYYGYTF. CDR3 in DNA: TGTGCCACCAGTGATTACTACTATGGCTACACCTTC.

This clonotype came up a few times. V usage is TRBV25-1 and J usage is TRBJ2-7, with 9 bases lining up with TRBD1. V shed 7 bases, J shed 5 bases, and the junction held 6 bases outside the gene matches. Looked up from germline, CDR1 is MGHDK and CDR2 is SYGVNS. The CDR3 consists of 13 residues. CDR3 coding DNA: TGTGCCAGCACTCGACAGGGGGGCCACGAGCAGTACTTC. It is translated as CASTRQGGHEQYF.

This clonotype was found a few times. The chain couples TRBV19 to TRBJ1-6, with D possibly matching TRBD1 (6 bases). The germline CDR1 and CDR2 sequences are LNHDA and SQIVND (reference sequence). V gave up 5 bases and J gave up 7 bases, with 15 bases separating them. The CDR3 covers 15 residues. In DNA form, the CDR3 reads TGTGCCAGTAGTGCGCTGACAGGCGGGAATTCACCCCTCCACTTT. Translation gives CASSALTGGNSPLHF.

J is TRBJ2-5 and V is TRBV12-3 or TRBV12-4; TRBD1 or TRBD2 may be the D gene (5 bases each). V dropped 7 bases and J dropped 2 bases, with 14 bases sitting between them. This CDR3 has 14 residues. The CDR3 reads CASMESWGQETQYF. The CDR3 coding sequence is TGTGCCAGCATGGAATCTTGGGGGCAAGAGACCCAGTACTTC.

This clonotype has ten or more counts. The V call is TRBV7-3, the J call TRBJ2-1; TRBD1 matches 7 bases. Germline V gene sequence: CDR1 SGHTA, CDR2 FQGTGA. Trimming cost V 5 bases and J 4 bases; bases outside gene matches: 5. CDR3 length equals 14 residues. CDR3 sequence (DNA): TGTGCCAGCAGCGTGGACAGGCGTTACAATGAGCAGTTCTTC. Translation gives CASSVDRRYNEQFF. The whole variable domain, filled in from reference TRBV7-3 and TRBJ2-1, reads GAGVSQTPSNKVTEKGKYVELRCDPISGHTALYWYRQSLGQGPEFLIYFQGTGAADDSGLPNDRFFAVRPEGSVSTLKIQRTERGDSAVYLCASSVDRRYNEQFFGPGTRLTVL.

CDR3 sequence: CASSLAQIQETQYF. CDR3 in DNA: TGTGCCAGCAGCTTAGCCCAGATCCAAGAGACCCAGTACTTC. V is TRBV7-8 and J is TRBJ2-5; D call uncertain. The V end lost 0 bases, the J end lost 1 base, and 6 bases lay between the germline ends. The CDR3 spans 14 residues. The germline V gene encodes CDR1 SGHVS and CDR2 FQNEAQ.

This clonotype appeared many times. The rearrangement links TRBV14 to TRBJ1-1; D uncertain. The CDR3 is made up of 15 amino acids. Trimming left V 1 base short and J 8 bases short, with 17 bases between. Per germline, CDR1 SGHDN and CDR2 FVKESK. The CDR3 loop is CASSQVLGRNPEAFF. The CDR3 DNA follows: TGTGCCAGCAGCCAAGTACTGGGCAGGAACCCCGAAGCTTTCTTT.

This clonotype was found many times. V usage is TRBV19 and J usage is TRBJ2-5; D is tentatively TRBD1 or TRBD2 (5 bases each). V was clipped by 5 bases and J by 1 base, with 11 bases between them. This CDR3 spans 14 amino acids. Germline assignment: CDR1 LNHDA and CDR2 SQIVND (reference sequence). This CDR3 reads CASSPGRFQETQYF. CDR3 DNA: TGTGCCAGTAGTCCGGGACGTTTCCAAGAGACCCAGTACTTC.

The rearrangement uses TRBV27 and TRBJ2-3; D is undetermined. Germline V gene data show CDR1 as MNHEY and CDR2 as SMNVEV (reference sequence). The CDR3 totals 12 residues. Trimming took 0 bases from V and 4 from J, leaving 2 bases between them. The CDR3 sequence: CASSLSADTQYF. CDR3 nucleotide sequence: TGTGCCAGCAGTTTATCGGCAGATACGCAGTATTTT.

The chain couples TRBV18 to TRBJ1-1, with no clear D. Germline lookup yields CDR1 KGHSH and CDR2 LQKENI. The CDR3 loop spans 12 amino acids. V lost 5 bases, J lost 4 bases, and 8 bases lay in between. The CDR3 is CASSTRATEAFF. CDR3 in DNA: TGTGCCAGCTCAACCCGGGCCACTGAAGCTTTCTTT.

The chain carries TRBV12-3 or TRBV12-4 and TRBJ2-7; TRBD2 aligns across 12 bases. J gave up 0 bases and V 6 bases, and 0 bases lay outside the gene matches. CDR3 size: 14 residues. The CDR3 here is CASRTSGGSYEQYF. CDR3 coding DNA: TGTGCCAGCAGGACTAGCGGGGGCTCCTACGAGCAGTACTTC.

This clonotype occurred a few times. This chain links TRBV2 with TRBJ2-7, with D tentatively TRBD2 (6 bases). Trimming took off 2 bases at V and 3 bases at J, with 14 bases between the two ends. The V gene's germline CDR1 is SNHLY and CDR2 FYNNEI. This CDR3 has 15 amino acids. The CDR3 here is CASSETLGGGYEQYF. In DNA form, the CDR3 reads TGTGCCAGCAGTGAAACCCTGGGGGGAGGCTACGAGCAGTACTTC.

This clonotype was counted once. Given a much more abundant clone one base away, this may be a read error. The conserved closing phenylalanine or tryptophan is absent in this CDR3, likely reflecting a read error. CDR3: CASSPDLAGELFI. The CDR3 DNA reads as TGTGCCAGCAGCCCCGATCTAGCCGGGGAGCTGTTTATT. The chain couples TRBV7-6 to TRBJ2-2; D gene ambiguous. This CDR3 has 13 amino acids. The V end was cut by 5 bases, the J end by 6 bases, with 10 bases between. The V gene's germline CDR1 is SGHVS and CDR2 FNYEAQ.

Within the sample, this clonotype is medium-sized. This chain uses TRBV28 with TRBJ1-4, with D tentatively TRBD1 (5 bases). Germline-derived CDR1 and CDR2 are MDHEN and SYDVKM. V was shortened by 3 bases and J by 5 bases, with 16 bases between the two germline ends. The CDR3 runs 16 residues. In DNA, the CDR3 is TGTGCCAGCAGTTTTCAGGGAATCGGAGGAAATGAAAAACTGTTTTTT. Its translation: CASSFQGIGGNEKLFF.

This chain uses TRBV15 with TRBJ2-2; a weak D match, TRBD2 (5 bases). Germline values: CDR1 LNHNV, CDR2 YYDKDF (reference sequence). The ends were cut back, 5 bases at V and 0 bases at J, with 13 bases in the middle. The CDR3 contains 16 residues. For the CDR3, the DNA is TGTGCCACCAGCCCCCAAGGCGGGTCGAACACCGGGGAGCTGTTTTTT. This sequence encodes CATSPQGGSNTGELFF.